Described below is a single T cell receptor (beta chain) sequence and its context. Authors' processing steps: For nucleated cells, counts were estimated from reference gene primer amplification. The assay was immunoSEQ multiplex PCR, and TCRdb's table has in-frame clones only and misses some. V, J and clone size reflect that table, while D and trimming were determined from the DNA. The data contain about 75,000 clones, about nine tenths of them singletons. The CDR3 extends over 14 amino acids. Trimming removed 0 bases at V and 7 bases at J, with 10 bases between. Germline CDR1 and CDR2: LGHDT and YNNKEL (reference sequence). The data belong to a study of blood T cell repertoires in COVID-19. Study at large: Italy, Spain and the United States were the sources of the convalescent and acute COVID-19 samples. PBMCs, B-cell-depleted T cells, or T cells were the source of the cDNA or gDNA that made up the material.

Source material: peripheral blood. The clonotype comes from a woman in her forties or fifties with acute or convalescent COVID-19. The chain combines TRBV3-1 (or the pseudogene TRBV3-2) with TRBJ1-5; no clear D gene. The CDR3 spells CASSQDWLSQPQHF. The CDR3 DNA sequence: TGTGCCAGCAGCCAAGATTGGTTGAGCCAGCCCCAGCATTTT.